Presented here are 23 T cell receptor beta chains from one specimen sequenced in a study of blood T cells in healthy people across ages. Using a J-beta primer mix together with a sample-barcoded 5' primer, a second PCR was run for roughly 7 to 12 cycles. TCRdb processed the 5' RACE reads anew with MiXCR; each CDR3 protein has one entry. Here the sample spans about 1.8 million distinct CDR3 sequences, just under 50% being singletons. The material sequenced was blood. The receptors were sampled from a woman aged 40 to 55 in good health.

This rearrangement joins TRBV13 to TRBJ1-1; D remains ambiguous. There are 13 residues in the CDR3. In germline, CDR1 is PRHDT, CDR2 FYEKMQ (reference sequence). V was pared by 7 bases and J by 1 base, with 10 bases between. CDR3 coding DNA: TGTGCCAGCACCGGTGGAGGGAACACTGAAGCTTTCTTT. Translating it yields CASTGGGNTEAFF.

This clonotype has only a few counts. The gene calls are TRBV10-3 and TRBJ2-1, with D uncertain. The CDR3 totals 12 residues. Germline V gives CDR1 ENHRY, CDR2 SYGVKD. The V end was cut by 0 bases, the J end by 7 bases, with 4 bases between. CDR3 bases: TGTGCCATCAGTGAGTCGGTGAATGAGCAGTTCTTC. Translated: CAISESVNEQFF.

This clonotype occurred a few times. The gene calls are TRBV2 and TRBJ2-5; D gene unclear. V dropped 4 bases and J dropped 7 bases, with 10 bases sitting between them. CDR1 is SNHLY, CDR2 FYNNEI, per germline. The CDR3 sequence is 12 residues long. CDR3: CASSVLMGTQYF. DNA of the CDR3: TGTGCCAGCAGTGTACTCATGGGGACCCAGTACTTC.

This chain links TRBV4-1 with TRBJ1-6, with unresolved D. Germline CDR1 reads MGHRA; CDR2 reads YSYEKL. This CDR3 is 14 amino acids long. V shed 1 base and J shed 6 bases, with 7 bases lying between them. The CDR3 loop is CASSQAPANSPLHF. DNA of the CDR3: TGCGCCAGCAGCCAAGCACCGGCTAATTCACCCCTCCACTTT.

The gene calls are TRBV20-1 and TRBJ2-7; TRBD2 aligns across 8 bases. Germline V gene lookup returns CDR1 DFQATT and CDR2 SNEGSKA (reference sequence). Trimming removed 6 bases from V and 6 bases from J; junction bases left unmatched: 13. The CDR3 sequence is 14 residues long. CDR3 in amino acids: CSATLGLARGEQYF. The CDR3 nucleotides are TGCAGTGCAACCCTCGGACTAGCTCGAGGCGAGCAGTACTTC.

This clonotype was counted only a few times. The chain links TRBV6-2 or TRBV6-3 to TRBJ2-5; the match to TRBD2 covers 10 bases. CDR3 length: 14 residues. Germline V gene data show CDR1 as MNHEY and CDR2 as SVGEGT. The trim removed 6 bases at V and 2 bases at J, leaving 3 bases unmatched. The CDR3 region has the DNA TGTGCCAGCAGAACTAGCGGGAAACAAGAGACCCAGTACTTC. Translated: CASRTSGKQETQYF.

This clonotype was counted only a few times. The chain carries TRBV4-2 and TRBJ2-7; D not resolved. The CDR3 covers 13 residues. CDR1 is LGHNA, CDR2 YNFKEQ, per germline. V was shortened by 2 bases and J by 3 bases, with 8 bases between the two germline ends. CDR3 region: CASSQLGNYEQYF. In DNA, the CDR3 is TGTGCCAGCAGCCAACTGGGAAACTACGAGCAGTACTTC.

The rearrangement uses TRBV6-5 and TRBJ2-4, with unresolved D. The tail of the sequence fits TRBJ2-7 better, so the J call may be wrong. The CDR3 runs 14 residues. The germline gives CDR1 MNHEY, CDR2 SVGAGI. The DNA of the CDR3 is TGTGCCAGCAGCCCCGCCAGGATCTCCTACGAGCAGTACTTC. Protein product: CASSPARISYEQYF.

This clonotype has only a few counts. The gene calls are TRBV12-5 and TRBJ2-5, with D maybe TRBD1 (6 bases). CDR3 length: 15 amino acids. Trimming took 10 bases from V and 2 from J, leaving 20 bases between them. CDR1 and CDR2 (germline): LGHNT, FRNRAP. The CDR3 sequence: CATLPIRGGQETQYF. In DNA, the CDR3 is TGTGCTACCCTACCCATCAGGGGTGGGCAAGAGACCCAGTACTTC.

This clonotype was detected a few times. The V and J genes are TRBV9 and TRBJ2-5; 12 bases are a match to TRBD2. J lost 1 base, V lost 0 bases, and 4 bases had no gene match. Germline CDR1 is SGDLS and CDR2 is YYNGEE. The CDR3 loop spans 17 amino acids. CDR3: CASSVAPSGGAQETQYF. The CDR3 DNA sequence: TGTGCCAGCAGCGTAGCTCCTAGCGGGGGGGCCCAAGAGACCCAGTACTTC.

The chain carries TRBV10-3 and TRBJ1-2; D ambiguous. With 6 bases removed from V and 3 bases from J, the gap between germline ends came to 14 bases. Germline V gene sequence: CDR1 ENHRY, CDR2 SYGVKD. The CDR3 spans 14 residues. In DNA form, the CDR3 reads TGTGCCATCAGGGACTTTGATTTTGACTATGGCTACACCTTC. Its protein product is CAIRDFDFDYGYTF.

The chain has TRBV24-1 and TRBJ2-7; D unresolved. Germline CDR1 KGHDR, CDR2 SFDVKD. The V gene lost 4 bases and the J gene lost 4 bases, with 4 bases spanning the gap. This CDR3 has 11 amino acids. CDR3 DNA sequence: TGTGCCACCAGTGACTATTACGAGCAGTACTTC. Amino acid sequence: CATSDYYEQYF.

The chain uses TRBV9 and TRBJ2-3; D possibly corresponds to TRBD1 (5 bases). Per germline, CDR1 SGDLS and CDR2 YYNGEE. The CDR3 contains 16 residues. The ends were cut back, 4 bases at V and 1 base at J, with 16 bases in the middle. The CDR3 sequence: CASSTPPTEGTDTQYF. The CDR3, as DNA: TGTGCCAGCAGCACCCCCCCGACAGAGGGCACAGATACGCAGTATTTT.

This chain links TRBV12-3 or TRBV12-4 with TRBJ2-3, with D tentatively TRBD2 (5 bases). This CDR3 spans 16 amino acids. Trimming removed 5 bases from V and 0 bases from J, with 15 bases in between. The CDR3 spells CASSTQAESSTDTQYF. DNA of the CDR3: TGTGCCAGCAGTACCCAAGCGGAGTCTAGCACAGATACGCAGTATTTT.

V is TRBV28 and J is TRBJ2-5, with 7 bases lining up with TRBD2. CDR1 is MDHEN, CDR2 SYDVKM, per germline. The V and J ends lost 7 bases and 5 bases, in that order; junction bases with no gene match: 10. The CDR3 has 14 amino acids. CDR3 sequence reads: CASNRLANTETQYF. The CDR3 DNA reads TGTGCCAGCAATCGACTAGCAAACACGGAGACCCAGTACTTC. Together with reference TRBV28 and TRBJ2-5, the CDR3 gives the full variable domain: DVKVTQSSRYLVKRTGEKVFLECVQDMDHENMFWYRQDPGLGLRLIYFSYDVKMKEKGDIPEGYSVSREKKERFSLILESASTNQTSMYLCASNRLANTETQYFGPGTRLLVL.

This clonotype was seen only a few times. This chain links TRBV20-1 with TRBJ2-3; either TRBD1 or TRBD2 may fit D (5 bases each). Trimming removed 3 bases at V and 6 bases at J, with 10 bases between. The CDR3 spans 12 residues. Germline-derived CDR1 and CDR2 are DFQATT and SNEGSKA (reference sequence). Here the CDR3 DNA reads TGCAGTGCTAGTGAGGGGATGGATACGCAGTATTTT. Translation gives CSASEGMDTQYF.

The chain has TRBV27 and TRBJ1-1; tentatively, D is TRBD1 (6 bases). The CDR3 length is 14 residues. Germline lookup yields CDR1 MNHEY and CDR2 SMNVEV (reference sequence). V lost 2 bases to trimming and J lost 6 bases, with 13 bases between them. The CDR3 sequence: CASSLRGGRPEAFF. CDR3 bases: TGTGCCAGCAGTTTAAGGGGGGGGCGCCCTGAAGCTTTCTTT.

As for this clonotype: The junction departs from germline at one end; a sequencing error may be responsible. The V gene is TRBV5-4, the J gene TRBJ1-2, with 10 bases that match TRBD1. Germline loops: CDR1 SGHNT, CDR2 YYREEE (reference sequence). The CDR3 consists of 14 residues. The CDR3 region is CASSSGQGGYGHTF. The CDR3 DNA reads TGTGCCAGCAGCTCCGGACAGGGGGGCTATGGCCACACCTTC.

The rearrangement joins TRBV5-1 to TRBJ1-1; D not resolved. This CDR3 comprises 15 residues. V was pared by 1 base and J by 1 base, with 11 bases between. The V gene's germline CDR1 is SGHRS and CDR2 YFSETQ. CDR3 DNA sequence: TGCGCCAGCAGCTTGCCCGGTAGGACGAACACTGAAGCTTTCTTT. Protein product: CASSLPGRTNTEAFF.

The rearrangement links TRBV6-5 to TRBJ1-2; 10 nucleotides line up with TRBD1. The V and J ends lost 4 bases and 4 bases, in that order; junction bases with no gene match: 6. This CDR3 comprises 15 residues. Germline loops: CDR1 MNHEY, CDR2 SVGAGI. CDR3 nucleotide sequence: TGTGCCAGCAGTTCCCCCGGGACAGGGGTCTATGGCTACACCTTC. Residues: CASSSPGTGVYGYTF.

Concerning this clonotype itself: This clone may be a read error of a much larger clone one base away. V is TRBV20-1 and J is TRBJ2-7; tentative D call: TRBD2 (7 bases). Trimming took off 3 bases at V and 7 bases at J, with 22 bases between the two ends. The V gene's germline CDR1 is DFQATT and CDR2 SNEGSKA (reference sequence). CDR3 length: 15 amino acids. The CDR3 here is CSARRGGRGNNEQYF. The CDR3 DNA reads as TGCAGTGCTAGGAGGGGGGGCAGGGGCAACAATGAGCAGTACTTC.

The J gene is TRBJ2-7, the V gene TRBV25-1; no definite D call. CDR3 length: 11 amino acids. Germline lookup yields CDR1 MGHDK and CDR2 SYGVNS. V gave up 3 bases and J gave up 4 bases, with 4 bases separating them. CDR3 residues: CASSEDYEQYF. In DNA form, the CDR3 reads TGTGCCAGCAGTGAGGATTACGAGCAGTACTTC.

The sample holds a few counts of this clonotype. The chain is built from TRBV20-1 and TRBJ1-6; 8 bases are shared with TRBD1. The CDR3 is 14 residues long. J gave up 7 bases and V 6 bases, and 8 bases lay outside the gene matches. Germline-derived CDR1 and CDR2 are DFQATT and SNEGSKA (reference sequence). Here the CDR3 DNA reads TGCAGTGCCCGTGGTCAGGGGGCGAATTCACCCCTCCACTTT. Encoded protein: CSARGQGANSPLHF.